These T cell receptor beta chains were read from a single sample in a study of glioma-infiltrating T cells after dendritic cell vaccination. Libraries were prepared by immunoSEQ multiplex PCR; TCRdb keeps only in-frame clonotypes and omits some of them. The data show about 99,000 clones, 81% seen once. Sequenced here: blood, sampled before dendritic cell vaccination. These receptors originate from a human donor with glioblastoma. CDR3s include the opening cysteine and the closing phenylalanine or tryptophan. D genes are given only for firm matches. Clone size is given for some rows only: seen once, a few or many times, or a class if the clone is expanded.

>medium-sized|TRBV7-2|TRBJ1-3|TRBD1
CASSSTGVNTIYF
TGTGCCAGCAGCTCGACAGGGGTTAACACCATATATTTT
>NA|TRBV6-5|TRBJ2-7|TRBD1
CASNSGTGDEQYF
TGTGCCAGCAATTCCGGGACAGGGGACGAGCAGTACTTC
>NA|TRBV12-5|TRBJ1-6|TRBD1
CASGGTANSPLHF
TGTGCTAGTGGAGGGACAGCCAATTCACCCCTCCACTTT
>few|TRBV5-1|TRBJ1-3|NA
CASSPRGSGNTIYF
TGCGCCAGCAGCCCCCGGGGGTCTGGAAACACCATATATTTT
>NA|TRBV13|TRBJ2-7|NA
CASSLRGGAENEQYF
TGTGCCAGCAGCTTACGTGGGGGGGCCGAAAACGAGCAGTACTTC
>once|TRBV4-3|TRBJ2-3|TRBD2
CASSPRRRVGATSDFSDTQYF
TGCGCCAGCAGCCCCCGCCGTCGGGTAGGCGCGACTAGCGATTTTTCAGATACGCAGTATTTT
>NA|TRBV2|TRBJ2-1|TRBD2
CASSPRTSGGLTEQFF
TGTGCCAGCAGTCCCAGGACTAGCGGGGGCCTCACGGAGCAGTTCTTC
>NA|TRBV5-1|TRBJ2-2|TRBD1
CASSSTGTGNTGELFF
TGCGCCAGCAGCTCAACCGGGACAGGGAACACCGGGGAGCTGTTTTTT
>NA|TRBV25-1|TRBJ1-1|NA
CASSEPSTTWIPAFF
TGTGCCAGCAGTGAACCCTCCACTACCTGGATTCCAGCTTTCTTT
>NA|TRBV19|TRBJ2-3|NA
CASSIGPGRTDTQYF
TGTGCCAGTAGTATTGGTCCGGGGAGAACAGATACGCAGTATTTT
>NA|TRBV7-9|TRBJ1-5|NA
CASSLDGGGPRPQHF
TGTGCCAGCAGCTTAGACGGTGGAGGGCCAAGGCCCCAGCATTTT
>NA|TRBV15|TRBJ2-7|NA
CATRSGSSYEQYF
TGTGCCACCAGATCAGGCAGCTCCTACGAGCAGTACTTC
>NA|TRBV5-8|TRBJ1-5|TRBD1
CASSSGTGEGKPQHF
TGTGCCAGCAGCTCCGGGACAGGGGAAGGAAAGCCCCAGCATTTT
>once|TRBV4-1|TRBJ2-4|NA
CASSQFVGQVFQYF
TGCGCCAGCAGCCAATTCGTGGGCCAAGTATTTCAGTACTTC
>few|TRBV11-2|TRBJ1-2|NA
CASSPLSGGVSNYGYTF
TGTGCCAGCAGCCCCTTGTCTGGCGGCGTCTCAAACTATGGCTACACCTTC
>NA|TRBV9|TRBJ1-4|TRBD1
CASSATGGSEKLFF
TGTGCCAGCAGCGCAACAGGGGGATCAGAGAAACTGTTTTTT
>NA|TRBV2|TRBJ2-5|TRBD2
CANQGDLRGGQETQYF
TGTGCCAACCAGGGTGACCTGCGGGGGGGACAAGAGACCCAGTACTTC
>NA|TRBV7-2|TRBJ2-7|NA
CASSSPEGAYEQYF
TGTGCCAGCAGCTCCCCGGAGGGGGCGTATGAGCAGTACTTC
>NA|TRBV30|TRBJ1-2|NA
CASTGNGYTF
TGTGCCTCCACGGGGAATGGCTACACCTTC
>NA|TRBV19|TRBJ2-7|TRBD1
CASSSRQGIYNYEQYF
TGTGCCAGTAGCAGTAGACAGGGAATATATAACTACGAGCAGTACTTC
>many|TRBV6-1|TRBJ1-2|TRBD1
CATTGGLNYGYTF
TGTGCCACCACAGGGGGCCTTAACTATGGCTACACCTTC
>NA|TRBV2|TRBJ2-2|TRBD1
CASSVTGGGELFF
TGTGCCAGCAGTGTGACAGGGGGTGGGGAGCTGTTTTTT
>NA|TRBV23-1|TRBJ1-2|NA
CASRLRTPFYGYTF
TGCGCCAGCAGACTCAGGACACCGTTCTATGGCTACACCTTC
>NA|TRBV4-1|TRBJ1-1|NA
CASGATNTEAFF
TGCGCCAGCGGAGCTACGAACACTGAAGCTTTCTTT
>NA|TRBV5-6|TRBJ2-7|NA
CASSRRRRNYEQYF
TGTGCCAGCAGCCGCCGTAGGAGGAACTACGAGCAGTACTTC
>few|TRBV10-3|TRBJ1-6|NA
CAISGGLRNSPLHF
TGTGCCATCAGTGGGGGGCTGAGGAATTCACCCCTCCACTTT
>NA|TRBV5-4|TRBJ1-1|TRBD1
CASSFIGTGGGGAFF
TGTGCCAGCAGCTTTATAGGGACAGGGGGCGGTGGAGCTTTCTTT
>NA|TRBV4-1|TRBJ1-1|NA
CASSQVSVLRGWTEAFF
TGCGCCAGCAGCCAAGTTTCTGTGTTGAGGGGGTGGACTGAAGCTTTCTTT
>few|TRBV19|TRBJ1-1|NA
CASSIAPGLNTEAFF
TGTGCCAGTAGTATAGCTCCAGGGCTCAACACTGAAGCTTTCTTT
>NA|TRBV7-2|TRBJ2-1|NA
CASSSEDNEQFF
TGTGCCAGCAGCTCAGAAGACAATGAGCAGTTCTTC
>NA|TRBV6-5|TRBJ1-2|NA
CASSVLGYGYTF
TGTGCCAGCAGTGTCCTAGGCTATGGCTACACCTTC
>NA|TRBV19|TRBJ2-7|TRBD1
CASSIGQGSYEQYF
TGTGCCAGTAGTATAGGACAGGGATCCTACGAGCAGTACTTC
>NA|TRBV5-5|TRBJ2-7|NA
CASSLSLAERLSEQYF
TGTGCCAGCAGCTTGAGTCTGGCCGAACGACTCTCCGAGCAGTACTTC
>NA|TRBV19|TRBJ2-7|TRBD1
CASSTRDRGSGSYEQYF
TGTGCCAGTAGTACCCGGGACAGGGGCTCTGGCTCCTACGAGCAGTACTTC
>NA|TRBV5-3|TRBJ1-1|NA
CARSGGAVPAFF
TGTGCCAGAAGCGGGGGGGCGGTCCCGGCTTTCTTT
>many|TRBV5-1|TRBJ1-2|TRBD1
CASSPGWDSLYGYTF
TGCGCCAGCAGCCCCGGGTGGGACAGTCTCTATGGCTACACCTTC
>NA|TRBV28|TRBJ1-2|TRBD1
CAIRTGQGYTF
TGTGCCATCCGGACAGGGCAGGGCTACACCTTC
>NA|TRBV19|TRBJ2-7|TRBD1
CASSSAGGYEQYF
TGTGCCAGTAGTAGCGCAGGGGGATACGAGCAGTACTTC
>NA|TRBV9|TRBJ1-2|TRBD1
CASSASQGSSGYTF
TGTGCCAGCAGCGCGTCACAGGGGTCGTCCGGCTACACCTTC
>NA|TRBV19|TRBJ2-5|TRBD1
CASSPDREKQYF
TGTGCCAGTAGTCCAGACAGGGAGAAACAGTACTTC
>NA|TRBV6-1|TRBJ2-5|TRBD1
CASSSGTGGETQYF
TGTGCCAGCAGTTCCGGGACAGGGGGAGAGACCCAGTACTTC
>NA|TRBV30|TRBJ2-1|NA
CAWSERFYNEQFF
TGTGCCTGGAGTGAGAGGTTTTACAATGAGCAGTTCTTC
>few|TRBV18|TRBJ1-3|NA
CASSPRTARDSGNTIYF
TGTGCCAGCTCCCCGCGGACAGCTAGAGACTCTGGAAACACCATATATTTT
>NA|TRBV5-1|TRBJ2-2|NA
CASQPTANTGELFF
TGCGCCAGCCAACCGACAGCGAACACCGGGGAGCTGTTTTTT
>NA|TRBV18|TRBJ1-1|NA
CASSRGQVNTEAFF
TGTGCCAGCTCACGGGGACAAGTAAACACTGAAGCTTTCTTT
>NA|TRBV30|TRBJ2-7|NA
CAWDQHYEQYF
TGTGCCTGGGATCAACACTACGAGCAGTACTTC
>NA|TRBV30|TRBJ2-2|NA
CAWIGQIYTGELFF
TGTGCCTGGATTGGGCAGATTTACACCGGGGAGCTGTTTTTT